The entry that follows covers one T cell receptor beta chain sequence. The sample comes from a study of CD8 T cells in ankylosing spondylitis. TCRdb recomputed calls from the 5' RACE reads with MiXCR, one row per CDR3 protein. The profile covers around 300,000 distinct CDR3 sequences, with about 15% appearing a single time and less than 1.1% taken by the ten largest. Germline assignment: CDR1 SGHNT and CDR2 YENEEA. The CDR3 consists of 14 residues. Trimming took 3 bases from V and 2 from J, leaving 11 bases between them. The material sequenced was blood, either unsorted or a sorted T cell fraction (not recorded which). The TCR originated in a male donor with ankylosing spondylitis or in good health (not recorded which). The rearrangement uses TRBV11-3 and TRBJ2-7; perhaps TRBD2 as D (7 bases). The CDR3 bases are TGTGCCAGCAGCTTGGGGGGGGGGCCCTACGAGCAGTACTTC. This codes for CASSLGGGPYEQYF.